This T cell receptor beta chain was sequenced in a study of shared clonotypes between healthy human individuals. This table comes from immunoSEQ multiplex PCR, and its TCRdb copy is limited to in-frame clones, with some not included. The sample shows roughly 550,000 clones, just under 97% of them seen only once. The sample holds one count of this clone. One end of the junction does not line up with germline, which may come from a read error. Distinct nucleotide sequences in the sample also encode this CDR3. CD45RO negativity and positive selection for CCR7 defined naive CD8 cells, a population that excluded terminally differentiated effector memory CD45RA+ cells. This clonotype originated in a woman in her thirties in good health. Sequencing was done on a sample of naive CD8+ T cells sorted from blood.

The CDR3 is CAIPGTRGANYGYTF. The CDR3 DNA reads as TGCGCCATACCGGGGACAAGAGGGGCTAACTATGGCTACACCTTC. V is TRBV2 and J is TRBJ1-2; TRBD1 is a possible D gene (6 bases). The CDR3 contains 15 residues. Per germline, CDR1 SNHLY and CDR2 FYNNEI.